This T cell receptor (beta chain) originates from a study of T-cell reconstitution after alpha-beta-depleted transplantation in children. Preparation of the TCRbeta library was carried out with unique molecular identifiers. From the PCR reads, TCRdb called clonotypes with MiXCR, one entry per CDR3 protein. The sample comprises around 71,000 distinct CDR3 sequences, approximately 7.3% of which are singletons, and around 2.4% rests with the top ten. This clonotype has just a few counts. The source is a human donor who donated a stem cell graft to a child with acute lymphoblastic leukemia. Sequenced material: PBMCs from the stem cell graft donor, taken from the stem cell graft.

The CDR3: CSASSGADEQYF. CDR3 coding DNA: TGCAGTGCTTCCTCGGGAGCGGACGAGCAGTACTTC. The V gene is TRBV20-1, the J gene TRBJ2-7; D is perhaps TRBD2 (6 bases). The ends were cut back, 5 bases at V and 5 bases at J, with 13 bases in the middle. Germline lookup yields CDR1 DFQATT and CDR2 SNEGSKA (reference sequence). The CDR3 has 12 residues.